Included here is one T cell receptor (beta chain) sequence, with context. The data were produced by immunoSEQ multiplex PCR, yet TCRdb's version contains in-frame clones alone and is incomplete. The table has 200,000 to 300,000 clones, approximately 80% seen once. This specimen comes from a study of blood T cell repertoires in COVID-19. Across the whole study: The samples span acute and convalescent COVID-19 from the United States, Italy and Spain. T cells, B-cell-depleted T cells, or PBMCs supplied cDNA or gDNA.

This CDR3 is built from 14 residues. Germline loops: CDR1 MNHEY, CDR2 SVGAGI. The V end was cut by 5 bases, the J end by 1 base, with 9 bases between. The TCR comes from a middle-aged man with acute or convalescent COVID-19. The source material was peripheral blood. This chain connects TRBV6-5 to TRBJ1-5; D unresolved. The CDR3 is CASSLSGSNQPQHF. The CDR3 bases are TGTGCCAGCAGTCTTTCGGGAAGCAATCAGCCCCAGCATTTT.